A single T cell receptor (beta chain) is shown here with its context. This sample was taken from a study of blood T cell repertoires in COVID-19. Study as a whole: T cells, B-cell-depleted T cells, or PBMCs provided the cDNA or gDNA that served as material.

Per the original data handling: Cell counts per sample came from amplifying reference gene primers. Libraries were prepared by immunoSEQ multiplex PCR; TCRdb keeps only in-frame clonotypes and omits some of them. V, J and clone size derive from that table, while D and trimming were established from the DNA sequence. Altogether roughly 250,000 clones are present, roughly 80% being singletons, with the ten largest covering around 12%. CDR1 and CDR2 from the germline V gene are MNHEY and SVGAGI. J was trimmed by 4 bases and V by 6 bases; bases with no gene match: 4. The CDR3 has 13 amino acids. The chain employs TRBV6-5 and TRBJ1-1; 8 bases match TRBD1. Sequencing was done on a sample of peripheral blood. The sequence was collected from a woman in her fifties or sixties with active or convalescent COVID-19. CDR3 in DNA: TGTGCCAGCAGAAGCAGGGGGCTCACTGAAGCTTTCTTT. This sequence encodes CASRSRGLTEAFF.